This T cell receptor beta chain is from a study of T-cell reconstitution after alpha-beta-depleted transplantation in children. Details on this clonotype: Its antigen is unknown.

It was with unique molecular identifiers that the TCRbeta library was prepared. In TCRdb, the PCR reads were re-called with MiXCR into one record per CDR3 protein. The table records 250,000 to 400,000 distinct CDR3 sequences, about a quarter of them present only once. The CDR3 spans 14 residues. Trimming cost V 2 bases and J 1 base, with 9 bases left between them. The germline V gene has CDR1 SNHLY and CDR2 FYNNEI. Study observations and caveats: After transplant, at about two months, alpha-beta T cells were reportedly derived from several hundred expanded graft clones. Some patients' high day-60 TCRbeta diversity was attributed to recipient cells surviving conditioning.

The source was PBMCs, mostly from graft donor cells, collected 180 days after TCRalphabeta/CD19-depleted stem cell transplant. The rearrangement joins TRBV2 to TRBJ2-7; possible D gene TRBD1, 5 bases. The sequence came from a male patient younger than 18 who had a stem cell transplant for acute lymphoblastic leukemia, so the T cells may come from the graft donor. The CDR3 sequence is CASSERQGSYEQYF. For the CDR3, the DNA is TGTGCCAGCAGTGAAAGGCAGGGATCCTACGAGCAGTACTTC.